Listed below are T cell receptor beta chains from one sample, sequenced in a study of CD8+ T cells in alopecia areata. The repertoire was sequenced with immunoSEQ multiplex PCR; TCRdb's copy has only in-frame clones and lacks some. The sample consists of more than 200,000 clones, roughly two fifths of them appearing once. The sample in question was CD4+ T cells sorted from blood, obtained around week 37, from a patient treated with tofacitinib. These receptors all come from a human donor with alopecia areata. The CDR3 runs from the conserved cysteine through the conserved F or W. The order of the fields is V gene, D gene, clone size, CDR3 protein. D genes are given only for firm matches. Clone sizes are given selectively: once, few, many, or a class where the clone is expanded.

>TRBV20-1|-|-
CSAPDLYEQYF
>TRBV2|TRBD2|-
CASTGTSGRDETQYF
>TRBV27|-|many
CASSLTALSYEQYF
>TRBV6-5|-|-
CASSYSWSTSTDTQYF
>TRBV6-5|-|-
CASTHPSGNTGELFF
>TRBV28|-|many
CATRRGGEKLFF
>TRBV25-1|-|-
CASLAPRIAGELFF
>TRBV20-1|-|few
CSARPARGYTF
>TRBV11-1|-|few
CASSPPGARGNTIYF
>TRBV28|-|few
CASSLISGSGANVLTF
>TRBV5-1|-|-
CASSLQMNTEAFF
>TRBV30|-|-
CAWIQAGRVRDTGELFF
>TRBV9|-|-
CASSVASRQETQYF
>TRBV15|-|few
CATSRDQRGNEKLFF
>TRBV6-5|-|-
CASSELGTYGYTF
>TRBV18|TRBD2|few
CASSSGTSGYEQYF
>TRBV30|-|-
CAWSPPAGYTF
>TRBV5-6|-|-
CASSPRSRLFGTQYF
>TRBV19|-|-
CASSMSSGRNQPQHF
>TRBV4-3|-|-
CASSQANTDTQYF
>TRBV6-5|-|-
CASSDSVYNEQFF
>TRBV6-5|-|few
CASSYSRGIGGYTF
>TRBV7-2|TRBD2|-
CASSLGLAGAETQYF
>TRBV19|-|few
CASSRDRTNTGELFF
>TRBV30|-|few
CAWSPGQWATETQYF
>TRBV6-5|-|-
CASSYRGANYGYTF
>TRBV30|-|-
CAWSSSYQETQYF
>TRBV20-1|-|once
CSAPERYEQYF
>TRBV27|-|few
CASSFQGGYQETQYF
>TRBV7-9|TRBD1|-
CASSLGTGGIGYTF
>TRBV30|TRBD1|few
CAWNRDRGEKLFF
>TRBV20-1|TRBD1|-
CSAAGGEEQFF
>TRBV11-2|TRBD2|-
CASSLRTSGISETQYF
>TRBV1|-|-
CTSSQDLAEYEQYF
>TRBV7-2|TRBD1|-
CATSPGQGRGGVYEQYF
>TRBV23-1|-|-
CASSQSGEQFF
>TRBV20-1|-|-
CSARDPGGYTF
>TRBV6-1|TRBD2|-
CASSAAGTSGPYEQYF
>TRBV5-1|-|-
CASSLLTTGELFF
>TRBV7-6|-|-
CASSSGRTYNEQFF
>TRBV2|-|few
CASRQSSEKLFF
>TRBV13|-|-
CASSPGQTVREQYF